This T cell receptor (beta chain) was documented in a study of shared T cell receptors in the human thymus. The CDR3 totals 18 residues. J lost 4 bases, V lost 0 bases, and 13 bases had no gene match. Germline V lookup: CDR1 SGHDT, CDR2 YYEEEE. The repertoire was sequenced with immunoSEQ multiplex PCR; TCRdb's copy has only in-frame clones and lacks some. The sample includes 630,000 or so clones, approximately 89% of them seen just once. The data also belong to a second study, concerning human thymus T cells. That investigation notes: All donors were healthy Finnish infants who were undergoing corrective surgery to treat congenital heart defects. Resected material from corrective heart surgery provided the thymus tissue analysed. Thymic and blood repertoires appeared to carry a bias in their V and J gene usage. There were highly overlapping thymic repertoires among unrelated individuals, as related research reported.

The sequenced material came from thymocytes. V and J are TRBV5-6 and TRBJ2-1; 7 nucleotides align to TRBD2. This clonotype originated in a boy younger than two with a congenital heart defect. The CDR3, as DNA: TGTGCCAGCAGCTTGGAGAGGAGGGAGGGCCACCTATACAATGAGCAGTTCTTC. Translation gives CASSLERREGHLYNEQFF.